These T cell receptor beta chains were read from a single sample in a study of blood T cell repertoires in COVID-19. Here immunoSEQ multiplex PCR was the method, and the copy in TCRdb shows in-frame clones only, minus some. The sample holds about 160,000 clones, approximately 80% seen once. The material sequenced was peripheral blood. These receptors were obtained from a man aged 70-80 years who had recovered from COVID-19. Both conserved end residues are part of each CDR3. Fields, in order: V gene, D gene, clone size, J gene, CDR3 DNA, CDR3 protein. A D gene is named only where the DNA matches it firmly. Where a row states a size, it is once, few, many or the class of an expanded clone; other rows omit it.

V gene: TRBV28; D gene: -; clone size: few; J gene: TRBJ1-3; CDR3 DNA: TGTGCCAGCAGTGGGATTGGGGAGGGCGGAAACACCATATATTTT; CDR3 protein: CASSGIGEGGNTIYF
V gene: TRBV7-9; D gene: TRBD2; clone size: few; J gene: TRBJ2-1; CDR3 DNA: TGTGCCAGCAGCTGGACTAGCGGGAGCTATGATGAGCAGTTCTTC; CDR3 protein: CASSWTSGSYDEQFF
V gene: TRBV11-2; D gene: TRBD1; clone size: once; J gene: TRBJ2-5; CDR3 DNA: TGTGCCAGCAACTCCTACAGGGGTGAGACCCAGTACTTC; CDR3 protein: CASNSYRGETQYF
V gene: TRBV5-1; D gene: TRBD1; clone size: -; J gene: TRBJ2-1; CDR3 DNA: TGCGCCAGCAGCTTAATTGGACAGGGGGGGTACAATGAGCAGTTCTTC; CDR3 protein: CASSLIGQGGYNEQFF
V gene: TRBV2; D gene: -; clone size: -; J gene: TRBJ1-2; CDR3 DNA: TGTGCCAGCAGTGATACGAGAGGGGGTCTTGGCTACACCTTC; CDR3 protein: CASSDTRGGLGYTF
V gene: TRBV28; D gene: -; clone size: -; J gene: TRBJ2-6; CDR3 DNA: TGTGCCAGCAGTTCCCCGGGATCCGGCTCTGGGGCCAACGTCCTGACTTTC; CDR3 protein: CASSSPGSGSGANVLTF
V gene: TRBV6-5; D gene: -; clone size: -; J gene: TRBJ1-1; CDR3 DNA: TGTGCCAGCAGTTATCGACAGAACACTGAAGCTTTCTTT; CDR3 protein: CASSYRQNTEAFF
V gene: TRBV4-1; D gene: TRBD1; clone size: -; J gene: TRBJ1-4; CDR3 DNA: TGCGCCAGCAGCCAGGGACAGACGCCTAATGAAAAACTGTTTTTT; CDR3 protein: CASSQGQTPNEKLFF
V gene: TRBV4-3; D gene: TRBD1; clone size: -; J gene: TRBJ1-2; CDR3 DNA: TGCGCCAGCAGCCAAGATACGGACAGGGACTATGGCTACACCTTC; CDR3 protein: CASSQDTDRDYGYTF
V gene: TRBV5-1; D gene: TRBD2; clone size: -; J gene: TRBJ2-1; CDR3 DNA: TGCGCCAGCAGACCCAGCGGGACTAGCGGGATTGGGCAGTTCTTC; CDR3 protein: CASRPSGTSGIGQFF
V gene: TRBV9; D gene: -; clone size: -; J gene: TRBJ1-2; CDR3 DNA: TGTGCCAGCAGCGTAGATGAAGGGGGGGCTGGCTACACCTTC; CDR3 protein: CASSVDEGGAGYTF
V gene: TRBV6-6; D gene: TRBD1; clone size: -; J gene: TRBJ2-1; CDR3 DNA: TGTGCCAGCAGTCGGGGACAGGTGCGACTTATTGGCGGGCAGTTCTTC; CDR3 protein: CASSRGQVRLIGGQFF
V gene: TRBV6-2/TRBV6-3; D gene: TRBD2; clone size: -; J gene: TRBJ2-3; CDR3 DNA: TGTGCCAGCAGTTGGGAACTAGCGGGAGGACGCTCTAGCACAGATACGCAGTATTTT; CDR3 protein: CASSWELAGGRSSTDTQYF
V gene: TRBV5-1; D gene: -; clone size: -; J gene: TRBJ1-4; CDR3 DNA: TGCGCCAGCAGCTTGGCCCTCGGTACTAATGAAAAACTGTTTTTT; CDR3 protein: CASSLALGTNEKLFF
V gene: TRBV20-1; D gene: TRBD1; clone size: -; J gene: TRBJ2-7; CDR3 DNA: TGCAGTGCTAGTCCCGAAGGCCGGACAGGGACCCTCGAGCAGTACTTC; CDR3 protein: CSASPEGRTGTLEQYF
V gene: TRBV25-1; D gene: TRBD1; clone size: -; J gene: TRBJ1-6; CDR3 DNA: TGTGCCAGCAGCGGGACAGGCTTTTCTAATTCACCCCTCCACTTT; CDR3 protein: CASSGTGFSNSPLHF
V gene: TRBV6-5; D gene: TRBD1; clone size: -; J gene: TRBJ2-7; CDR3 DNA: TGTGCCAGCATCCGGGACAGGTCTTCCTACGAGCAGTACTTC; CDR3 protein: CASIRDRSSYEQYF
V gene: TRBV20-1; D gene: -; clone size: once; J gene: TRBJ2-3; CDR3 DNA: TGCAGTGCTGTAAACACAGATACGCAGTATTTT; CDR3 protein: CSAVNTDTQYF
V gene: TRBV6-2/TRBV6-3; D gene: TRBD2; clone size: -; J gene: TRBJ2-7; CDR3 DNA: TGTGCCAGCAGTTACCTCGGTACTAGCGTGAGCTACGAGCAGTACTTC; CDR3 protein: CASSYLGTSVSYEQYF
V gene: TRBV6-2/TRBV6-3; D gene: TRBD1; clone size: -; J gene: TRBJ2-7; CDR3 DNA: TGTGCCAGCAGTTACTCGATACAGGGGGCGCTTCGGACCTACGAGCAGTACTTC; CDR3 protein: CASSYSIQGALRTYEQYF
V gene: TRBV18; D gene: TRBD2; clone size: -; J gene: TRBJ2-3; CDR3 DNA: TGTGCCAGCTCGCTGACTAGCGGGGGCACAGATACGCAGTATTTT; CDR3 protein: CASSLTSGGTDTQYF
V gene: TRBV7-8; D gene: TRBD1; clone size: once; J gene: TRBJ2-3; CDR3 DNA: TGTGCCAGCAGCTTGCCCACAGGGGGAGATACGCAGTATTTT; CDR3 protein: CASSLPTGGDTQYF
V gene: TRBV19; D gene: TRBD1; clone size: -; J gene: TRBJ1-2; CDR3 DNA: TGTGCCAGTAGTATCGGGGACAGCCTTGATGGCTACACCTTC; CDR3 protein: CASSIGDSLDGYTF
V gene: TRBV4-2; D gene: TRBD2; clone size: once; J gene: TRBJ2-1; CDR3 DNA: TGTGCCAGCAGCCACGTAGGACTAGCGGGAGATCGTAATGAGCAGTTCTTC; CDR3 protein: CASSHVGLAGDRNEQFF
V gene: TRBV5-1; D gene: TRBD2; clone size: once; J gene: TRBJ2-3; CDR3 DNA: TGCGCCAGCAGCAGACTAGCGGGAGGGAAAAGTATGGCGGATACGCAGTATTTT; CDR3 protein: CASSRLAGGKSMADTQYF
V gene: TRBV7-6; D gene: -; clone size: -; J gene: TRBJ2-7; CDR3 DNA: TGTGCCAGCAGCCCTAGGGGTTACGAGCAGTACTTC; CDR3 protein: CASSPRGYEQYF
V gene: TRBV6-5; D gene: -; clone size: -; J gene: TRBJ2-7; CDR3 DNA: TGTGCCAGCAGTTACCGGGAGCGGGTTCCCTCCTACGAGCAGTACTTC; CDR3 protein: CASSYRERVPSYEQYF
V gene: TRBV11-1; D gene: TRBD2; clone size: -; J gene: TRBJ2-1; CDR3 DNA: TGTGCCAGCAGCTACACTCTCGGGACTAGAGCAAATGAGCAGTTCTTC; CDR3 protein: CASSYTLGTRANEQFF
V gene: TRBV3-1/TRBV3-2; D gene: -; clone size: -; J gene: TRBJ1-2; CDR3 DNA: TGTGCCAGCAGCCAAGAGAACCTTCTATATGGCTACACCTTC; CDR3 protein: CASSQENLLYGYTF
V gene: TRBV19; D gene: TRBD1; clone size: once; J gene: TRBJ1-1; CDR3 DNA: TGTGCCAGTAGTAGCCAGGGGGCTAGAACTGAAGCTTTCTTT; CDR3 protein: CASSSQGARTEAFF
V gene: TRBV29-1; D gene: -; clone size: -; J gene: TRBJ2-3; CDR3 DNA: TGCAGCGTTGGAGTAGGGGTCACAGATACGCAGTATTTT; CDR3 protein: CSVGVGVTDTQYF
V gene: TRBV11-2; D gene: TRBD1; clone size: -; J gene: TRBJ1-2; CDR3 DNA: TGTGCCAGCAGCTTAATGGGACAGAACAACTATGGCTACACCTTC; CDR3 protein: CASSLMGQNNYGYTF
V gene: TRBV28; D gene: TRBD2; clone size: -; J gene: TRBJ2-7; CDR3 DNA: TGTGCCAGCAGTTTCTCAAGGACTAGCGGGAGGGCCGTTAACGAGCAGTACTTC; CDR3 protein: CASSFSRTSGRAVNEQYF
V gene: TRBV5-1; D gene: TRBD1; clone size: once; J gene: TRBJ2-4; CDR3 DNA: TGCGCCAGCAGCTGGGGGACAGGGTCAACCAAAAACATTCAGTACTTC; CDR3 protein: CASSWGTGSTKNIQYF
V gene: TRBV5-4; D gene: TRBD2; clone size: -; J gene: TRBJ2-7; CDR3 DNA: TGTGCCAGCACTCCTAGAGGTCAGCGGGAGGGCGGTGTCCACGAGCAGTACTTC; CDR3 protein: CASTPRGQREGGVHEQYF
V gene: TRBV11-2; D gene: -; clone size: -; J gene: TRBJ1-2; CDR3 DNA: TGTGCCAGCAGCTCCCCCCGGGGTGGCTACACCTTC; CDR3 protein: CASSSPRGGYTF
V gene: TRBV12-3/TRBV12-4; D gene: -; clone size: -; J gene: TRBJ1-5; CDR3 DNA: TGTGCCAGCAGTGGGGGAGGTCCCCAGCATTTT; CDR3 protein: CASSGGGPQHF
V gene: TRBV5-1; D gene: TRBD1; clone size: -; J gene: TRBJ1-1; CDR3 DNA: TGCGCCAGCAGCTGGACAGGGGTCGGGAACACTGAAGCTTTCTTT; CDR3 protein: CASSWTGVGNTEAFF
V gene: TRBV7-2; D gene: -; clone size: -; J gene: TRBJ1-2; CDR3 DNA: TGTGCCAGCAGCTACGGGGAAAACTATGGCTACACCTTC; CDR3 protein: CASSYGENYGYTF
V gene: TRBV29-1; D gene: TRBD2; clone size: -; J gene: TRBJ2-1; CDR3 DNA: TGCAGCGTTGAAGTCTTAGCGGGAGACTACAATGAGCAGTTCTTC; CDR3 protein: CSVEVLAGDYNEQFF
V gene: TRBV19; D gene: TRBD1; clone size: -; J gene: TRBJ2-5; CDR3 DNA: TGTGCCAGTAGTACTTGGGGACAGGCGGAGACCCAGTACTTC; CDR3 protein: CASSTWGQAETQYF
V gene: TRBV27; D gene: TRBD2; clone size: -; J gene: TRBJ2-7; CDR3 DNA: TGTGCCAGCAGTCTCACTAGCGGAAGCTCCTACGAGCAGTACTTC; CDR3 protein: CASSLTSGSSYEQYF
V gene: TRBV21-1; D gene: -; clone size: once; J gene: TRBJ1-5; CDR3 DNA: TGTGCCAGCAGCATCCCACGAAGACAGTTACAAAATCAGCCCCAGCATTTT; CDR3 protein: CASSIPRRQLQNQPQHF
V gene: TRBV15; D gene: TRBD1; clone size: once; J gene: TRBJ1-5; CDR3 DNA: TGTGCCACCAGCAGCGGTCCCCGGACAGGGTCGAGTCATCAGCCCCAGCATTTT; CDR3 protein: CATSSGPRTGSSHQPQHF
V gene: TRBV18; D gene: TRBD1; clone size: -; J gene: TRBJ1-6; CDR3 DNA: TGTGCCAGCTCACGGGACAGGGGGTCTGATTCACCCCTCCACTTT; CDR3 protein: CASSRDRGSDSPLHF
V gene: TRBV7-8; D gene: TRBD2; clone size: once; J gene: TRBJ2-3; CDR3 DNA: TGTGCCAGCAGCAGAATGGGACTAGCGGAGAGGGGAGATACGCAGTATTTT; CDR3 protein: CASSRMGLAERGDTQYF
V gene: TRBV5-5; D gene: TRBD1; clone size: -; J gene: TRBJ2-5; CDR3 DNA: TGTGCCAGCAGCTTGAGACAGGGAGAAGAGACCCAGTACTTC; CDR3 protein: CASSLRQGEETQYF